One sample yielded the 14 T cell receptor beta chains listed below, sequenced in a study of CD8+CD57+ T cells in acquired aplastic anemia. The sequenced patients had an expansion of CD8+CD57+ cells seen by flow cytometry. Genomic DNA templated the TCR beta VDJ and CDR3 profiling. In TCRdb, the reads were re-called with MiXCR into one record per CDR3 protein. The sample contains about 40,000 distinct CDR3 sequences, about 60% of which appear only once. The sample taken for sequencing was sorted CD4+, CD8+, or CD8+CD57+ T cells (not recorded which) from PBMCs. These receptor sequences come from a human donor with aplastic anemia.

The rearrangement joins TRBV7-8 to TRBJ2-3; D may be TRBD1 (6 bases). V was cut by 5 bases and J by 3 bases, with 9 bases left in between. Germline V lookup: CDR1 SGHVS, CDR2 FQNEAQ. The CDR3 runs 13 residues. This CDR3 reads CASSKTGTDTQYF. The CDR3 DNA sequence: TGTGCCAGCAGCAAAACAGGGACAGATACGCAGTATTTT.

This clonotype ranks as medium-sized. This chain joins TRBV2 and TRBJ1-2; D is unresolved. Germline assignment: CDR1 SNHLY and CDR2 FYNNEI. CDR3 length: 16 amino acids. V was pared by 2 bases and J by 3 bases, with 16 bases between. This CDR3 is CASSERSGRSYYGYTF. The DNA of the CDR3 is TGTGCCAGCAGTGAAAGGTCAGGCAGAAGCTACTATGGCTACACCTTC.

Ten or more counts support this clonotype. The CDR3 is CASSLVVAGGSQETQYF. The CDR3 DNA sequence: TGTGCCAGTAGTTTGGTGGTAGCGGGGGGCTCACAAGAGACCCAGTACTTC. This rearrangement joins TRBV19 to TRBJ2-5; TRBD2 agrees at 10 bases. With V trimmed by 5 bases and J by 2 bases, 11 bases remained unmatched. Germline CDR1 and CDR2: LNHDA and SQIVND (reference sequence). CDR3 length: 17 amino acids. The entire variable domain, with the rest obtained from reference TRBV19 and TRBJ2-5, is as follows: DGGITQSPKYLFRKEGQNVTLSCEQNLNHDAMYWYRQDPGQGLRLIYYSQIVNDFQKGDIAEGYSVSREKKESFPLTVTSAQKNPTAFYLCASSLVVAGGSQETQYFGPGTRLLVL.

As concerns this clonotype: One end of the junction fails to match germline, which may point to a read error. The chain is built from TRBV10-3 and TRBJ1-1; D is uncertain. Germline assignment: CDR1 ENHRY and CDR2 SYGVKD. The CDR3 extends over 12 amino acids. The chain's CDR3 is CAISEGNTEAFF. For the CDR3, the DNA is TGTGCCATTAGTGAGGGGAACACTGAAGCTTTCTTT.

This clonotype was counted at least ten times. The genes are TRBV6-5 and TRBJ2-7, with D unclear. Germline lookup yields CDR1 MNHEY and CDR2 SVGAGI. Trimming took 0 bases from V and 3 from J, leaving 6 bases between them. The CDR3 covers 13 residues. CDR3 in DNA: TGTGCCAGCAGTTACTCTGCCGACTACGAGCAGTACTTC. Translation gives CASSYSADYEQYF.

The chain combines TRBV19 with TRBJ1-5, with D unresolved. V gave up 10 bases and J gave up 2 bases, with 9 bases separating them. The length of the CDR3 is 12 residues. Per the germline V gene, CDR1 is LNHDA and CDR2 is SQIVND (reference sequence). The CDR3 sequence: CATRPGNQPQHF. CDR3 bases: TGTGCCACCCGACCTGGCAATCAGCCCCAGCATTTT.

To note about this clonotype: The CDR3 does not end in the conserved phenylalanine or tryptophan, so this is likely a read error. This rearrangement joins TRBV19 to TRBJ1-1, with D possibly being TRBD1 (5 bases). CDR1 is LNHDA and CDR2 is SQIVND in the germline V gene (reference sequence). The CDR3 is 13 amino acids. This CDR3 reads CDSSRTDTTEAFL. CDR3 DNA sequence: TGTGACAGTAGTAGGACGGACACCACTGAAGCTTTCCTT.

The chain recombines TRBV29-1 with TRBJ2-5; TRBD2 is a possible D gene (5 bases). There are 14 residues in the CDR3. Germline CDR1 reads SQVTM; CDR2 reads ANQGSEA. V was cut by 1 base and J by 5 bases, with 14 bases left in between. The CDR3 region has the DNA TGCAGCGTTGAAGCGCCTAAACCGGGGGAGACCCAGTACTTC. It specifies CSVEAPKPGETQYF. Complete variable domain (other parts from reference TRBV29-1 and TRBJ2-5): SAVISQKPSRDICQRGTSLTIQCQVDSQVTMMFWYRQQPGQSLTLIATANQGSEATYESGFVIDKFPISRPNLTFSTLTVSNMSPEDSSIYLCSVEAPKPGETQYFGPGTRLLVL.

The rearrangement uses TRBV24-1 and TRBJ2-3; tentatively, D is TRBD2 (7 bases). V lost 4 bases and J lost 0, with 19 bases in between. This CDR3 has 18 residues. Germline CDR1 is KGHDR and CDR2 is SFDVKD. DNA for the CDR3: TGTGCCACCAGTGAGGGGGGGACAACAGGAGGGAGCACAGATACGCAGTATTTT. Protein product: CATSEGGTTGGSTDTQYF.

The table lists this clonotype with a few counts. The V gene is TRBV2, the J gene TRBJ1-3, with D unclear. The CDR3 is 15 amino acids. Trimming cost V 3 bases and J 0 bases, with 9 bases left between them. Per the germline V gene, CDR1 is SNHLY and CDR2 is FYNNEI. CDR3 sequence: CASSDGINSGNTIYF. CDR3 coding DNA: TGTGCCAGCAGTGATGGTATAAACTCTGGAAACACCATATATTTT.

This sequence joins TRBV5-6 and TRBJ2-5; no definite D call. The CDR3 totals 13 residues. Per germline, CDR1 SGHDT and CDR2 YYEEEE. With 0 bases removed from V and 9 bases from J, the gap between germline ends came to 12 bases. The CDR3 here is CASSLDTAVAQYF. DNA of the CDR3: TGTGCCAGCAGCTTGGACACCGCGGTCGCCCAGTACTTC.

Note on this clonotype: This may be a read error: a much more frequent sequence differs by one nucleotide. The chain recombines TRBV4-1 with TRBJ2-7; D gene ambiguous. Trimming removed 0 bases at V and 1 base at J, with 10 bases between. CDR1 MGHRA and CDR2 YSYEKL come from the germline V gene. The CDR3 length is 15 residues. CDR3 region: CASSQERPGSYEQYF. In nucleotides, the CDR3 is TGCGCCAGCAGCCAAGAGAGGCCGGGTTCCTACGAGCAGTACTTC.

This clonotype was seen more than once but under ten times. The chain joins TRBV10-3 to TRBJ1-3, with D perhaps TRBD1 (5 bases). The germline V and J ends were trimmed by 4 bases and 3 bases, with 10 bases remaining between them. Germline CDR1 ENHRY, CDR2 SYGVKD. This CDR3 is 14 amino acids long. Here the CDR3 reads CAISGGGSGNTIYF. The DNA of the CDR3 is TGTGCCATCAGTGGTGGGGGAAGTGGAAACACCATATATTTT.

Only a few counts were recorded for this clonotype. The chain recombines TRBV18 with TRBJ2-1; D remains unclear. This CDR3 spans 15 amino acids. The V end was cut by 0 bases, the J end by 4 bases, with 10 bases between. Germline CDR1 and CDR2: KGHSH and LQKENI. The CDR3 loop is CASSPPDWVYNEQFF. Written as DNA, the CDR3 is TGTGCCAGCTCACCACCGGATTGGGTGTACAATGAGCAGTTCTTC.